What follows are 14 T cell receptor beta chains derived from one specimen sequenced in a study of T cell clonality in common variable immunodeficiency. TCRdb keeps only in-frame clones here, not all; method: immunoSEQ multiplex PCR. The sample includes about 37,000 clones, none of them occurring once. What was sequenced was peripheral blood mononuclear cells. The source of these receptors is a person aged 18 to 70 in good health.

This clone was seen a handful of times. The CDR3 end falls 3 residues outside the read, so it is completed with the germline J gene. J is TRBJ2-5 and V is TRBV11-3; D not certain. Germline V gives CDR1 SGHNT, CDR2 YENEEA. V lost 2 bases, J lost 7 bases, and 11 bases lay in between. This CDR3 has 13 amino acids. CDR3: CASSLSKIGTQYF. Incomplete CDR3 DNA: TGTGCCAGCAGCTTATCTAAGATTGGGACC.

There are many counts of this clone. The read terminates 3 residues before the CDR3 end, so the remaining end is supplied by the germline J gene. The V call is TRBV14, the J call TRBJ2-7; TRBD1 matches 8 bases. J lost 0 bases, V lost 4 bases, and 5 bases had no gene match. The germline CDR1 and CDR2 sequences are SGHDN and FVKESK. This CDR3 comprises 15 residues. Incomplete CDR3 DNA: TGTGCCAGCAGCCTAACAGGGGGGATCTCCTACGAG. It is translated as CASSLTGGISYE. The CDR3 in full is CASSLTGGISYEQYF.

There are a few counts of this clone. The CDR3 loop is CSASDRGHEQYF. The sequenced part of the CDR3 DNA is TGCAGTGCTTCCGACAGGGGCCACGAG. The chain employs TRBV20-1 and TRBJ2-7; 8 positions agree with TRBD1. The CDR3 end falls 3 residues outside the read, so it is completed with the germline J gene. The CDR3 consists of 12 residues. CDR1 DFQATT and CDR2 SNEGSKA come from the germline V gene (reference sequence). The V gene end was trimmed by 5 bases and the J gene end by 5 bases; junction bases not matched to a gene: 5.

This clone was seen many times. The observed sequence ends 3 residues before the CDR3 terminus, with the missing tail filled in from the germline J gene. This sequence joins TRBV11-2 and TRBJ1-1; D is possibly TRBD1 (5 bases). The CDR3 is 14 residues long. V was clipped by 5 bases and J by 3 bases, with 13 bases between them. CDR1 and CDR2 (germline): SGHAT, FQNNGV. CDR3 in amino acids: CASSRGVGDTEAFF. The CDR3 bases that were read are TGTGCCAGCAGCCGCGGGGTAGGGGACACTGAA.

At least ten counts were recorded for this clone. The read ends 3 residues early relative to the CDR3; the germline J gene fills the gap. The gene calls are TRBV20-1 and TRBJ2-1, with D possibly being TRBD1 (6 bases). The ends were cut back, 3 bases at V and 7 bases at J, with 16 bases in the middle. The CDR3 loop spans 14 amino acids. Per the germline V gene, CDR1 is DFQATT and CDR2 is SNEGSKA (reference sequence). The part of the CDR3 DNA that was read is TGCAGTGCTAGGGGTAGGCAGGGGTGGAATGAG. Its translation: CSARGRQGWNE. The whole CDR3 protein is CSARGRQGWNEQFF.

This clone was recorded many times. The CDR3 end is not reached by the read, which stops 3 residues before it; the germline J gene fills it in. The rearrangement uses TRBV2 and TRBJ2-7, with D possibly TRBD1 on 5 matching bases. Germline V gene lookup returns CDR1 SNHLY and CDR2 FYNNEI. Deletions cut 3 bases from V and 0 bases from J, with 18 bases between. This CDR3 region has 17 residues. CDR3 loop: CASSELGTGPSSYEQYF. The CDR3 DNA, read in part, is TGTGCCAGCAGTGAGTTGGGTACAGGCCCAAGCTCCTACGAG.

This clone was observed many times. Read sequence stops 3 residues before the CDR3 end, and the germline J gene provides the missing end. V gene TRBV15 combines with J gene TRBJ1-4; D gene uncertain. Looked up from germline, CDR1 is LNHNV and CDR2 is YYDKDF (reference sequence). CDR3 length: 14 amino acids. The ends were cut back, 9 bases at V and 6 bases at J, with 17 bases in the middle. The CDR3 here is CATSREPRYEKLFF. Partial CDR3 DNA: TGTGCCACATCGCGGGAGCCTCGGTATGAAAAA. Supplemented by reference TRBV15 and TRBJ1-4, the full variable domain reads DAMVIQNPRYQVTQFGKPVTLSCSQTLNHNVMYWYQQKSSQAPKLLFHYYDKDFNNEADTPDNFQSRRPNTSFCFLDIRSPGLGDTAMYLCATSREPRYEKLFFGSGTQLSVL.

Notes on this clone: With the read ending 3 residues before the CDR3 end, the germline J gene is used to fill in that end. The chain carries TRBV5-1 and TRBJ2-7, with D possibly TRBD2 on 5 matching bases. The length of the CDR3 is 12 residues. Germline loops: CDR1 SGHRS, CDR2 YFSETQ. Deletions cut 0 bases from V and 6 bases from J, with 7 bases between. The DNA read from the CDR3 is TGCGCCAGCAGCTTGGGAAGCGGCGAG. It is translated as CASSLGSGE. The complete CDR3 reads CASSLGSGEQYF.

This clone appeared many times. The read ends 3 residues shy of where the CDR3 ends; the end is completed using the germline J gene. This rearrangement joins TRBV5-1 to TRBJ2-5, with D maybe TRBD1 (5 bases). Germline CDR1 is SGHRS and CDR2 is YFSETQ. V lost 1 base and J lost 4, with 5 bases in between. The CDR3 runs to 12 residues. The part of the CDR3 DNA that was read is TGCGCCAGCAGCTTGAGGGGAGAGACC. It codes for CASSLRGET. The complete CDR3 protein is CASSLRGETQYF.

There are many counts of this clone. Read coverage stops 3 residues before the CDR3 terminus; the germline J gene supplies the remainder. The J gene is TRBJ1-4, the V gene TRBV20-1; TRBD1 might be the D (5 bases). The V and J ends lost 2 bases and 4 bases respectively, with 11 bases between them. The CDR3 contains 14 residues. Germline loops: CDR1 DFQATT, CDR2 SNEGSKA (reference sequence). The CDR3 here is CSARKTELNEKLFF. CDR3 DNA, as far as it was read: TGCAGTGCTAGAAAGACAGAGCTTAATGAAAAA.

This clone was counted at least ten times. Sequencing ends 3 residues short of the CDR3 end; the germline J gene provides the rest. The rearrangement joins TRBV30 to TRBJ2-7; 9 bases line up with TRBD2. This CDR3 comprises 14 residues. The germline V gene has CDR1 GTSNPN and CDR2 SVGIG (reference sequence). Germline trimming cut 5 bases from V and 3 bases from J; bases unmatched to any gene: 8. CDR3 sequence: CAWARLADNYEQYF. The sequenced CDR3 bases are TGTGCCTGGGCGCGACTAGCGGACAACTACGAG.

This clone occurred many times. The CDR3 end falls 3 residues outside the read, so it is completed with the germline J gene. The chain is built from TRBV5-6 and TRBJ2-7; 13 nucleotides line up with TRBD2. The ends lost 4 bases at V and 3 bases at J; junction bases unmatched: 4. There are 15 residues in the CDR3. In germline, CDR1 is SGHDT, CDR2 YYEEEE. The sequenced part of the CDR3 DNA is TGTGCCAGCAGCGTAGGACTAGCGGGGGTCTACGAG. As protein: CASSVGLAGVYE. The full CDR3 reads CASSVGLAGVYEQYF.

This clone occurred many times. Coverage ceases 3 residues before the CDR3 finishes, and the germline J gene fills in the end. The chain employs TRBV11-2 and TRBJ1-1, with a tentative D call TRBD1 (6 bases). V gave up 5 bases and J gave up 7 bases, with 17 bases separating them. The CDR3 is made up of 14 amino acids. Germline V gene sequence: CDR1 SGHAT, CDR2 FQNNGV. The CDR3 sequence is CASSPQGYQGEAFF. The DNA read from the CDR3 is TGTGCCAGCAGCCCACAGGGCTACCAGGGTGAA.

This clone was counted many times. The read ends 3 residues before the CDR3 terminus; that terminus is restored from the germline J gene. J is TRBJ2-1 and V is TRBV15, with 8 bases that match TRBD1. The germline V gene encodes CDR1 LNHNV and CDR2 YYDKDF (reference sequence). V lost 5 bases and J lost 2; bases outside the gene matches: 5. CDR3 length: 15 residues. CDR3 loop: CATSPGQAAYNEQFF. The sequenced part of the CDR3 DNA is TGTGCCACCAGCCCGGGACAGGCGGCCTACAATGAG.